This paragraph reports one T cell receptor beta chain. Its recognized antigen is unknown. Base quality data are lacking; no much larger clone is found one base away. No patient had received any treatment before thyroid surgery. The study retrospectively analysed patient clinical samples collected from about 2012 to 2019 using T-cell receptor beta sequencing. The library was built by means of PCR. The listed sequencing device is Illumina HiSeq 4000. High-throughput sequencing was used to profile the TCR beta-chain CDR3 region of each patient. The authors' pipeline ran thus. A classifier to discriminate distant-metastatic papillary thyroid cancer patients was built from CDR3 differences across clinicopathological groups. Repertoire diversity was assessed with the Shannon index, and tumor-blood repertoire similarity with the Morisita-Horn index. Starting from the raw public reads, TCRdb applied fastp trimming at Q25, assembled clones with MiXCR and retained in-frame beta chains. TCRdb's processing, not the study's, gives the V and J calls here. This sample gives approximately 38,000 clones in total; about 30% of them show up just once. Roughly a tenth of the sample is taken by the ten largest.

This sample is part of a study of metastatic and nonmetastatic thyroid tumors (dated by TCRdb to the early 2020s). Background on the whole study: Repertoires were compared across peripheral blood and tumor or nodule tissue samples from malignant and benign thyroid patients. The paper's findings and limits, for the study overall: In both blood and tumor samples, malignant tumors were reported to have significantly higher TCR beta diversity than benign nodules.

V and J are trimmed by 1 base and 5 bases, and the gene matches miss 5 bases of the junction. The CDR3 measures 16 amino acids from cysteine to phenylalanine. Just CDR3 DNA is preserved here, 48 bases in frame from base 1. CDR1 and CDR2 are read off the germline V gene as SGHAT and FQNNGV. Recombination linked TRBV11-2 to TRBJ2-3, with 11 bases in between that match TRBD2. The sequencing sample was made of blood. This receptor was identified in a male donor with papillary thyroid cancer or a benign thyroid nodule (not recorded which). Some clones in this sample may be carry-over from other donors' samples. The encoded CDR3 is CASSLVGTSGGDTQYF. At the DNA level, the sequence is TGTGCCAGCAGCTTAGTCGGGACTAGCGGAGGAGATACGCAGTATTTT.